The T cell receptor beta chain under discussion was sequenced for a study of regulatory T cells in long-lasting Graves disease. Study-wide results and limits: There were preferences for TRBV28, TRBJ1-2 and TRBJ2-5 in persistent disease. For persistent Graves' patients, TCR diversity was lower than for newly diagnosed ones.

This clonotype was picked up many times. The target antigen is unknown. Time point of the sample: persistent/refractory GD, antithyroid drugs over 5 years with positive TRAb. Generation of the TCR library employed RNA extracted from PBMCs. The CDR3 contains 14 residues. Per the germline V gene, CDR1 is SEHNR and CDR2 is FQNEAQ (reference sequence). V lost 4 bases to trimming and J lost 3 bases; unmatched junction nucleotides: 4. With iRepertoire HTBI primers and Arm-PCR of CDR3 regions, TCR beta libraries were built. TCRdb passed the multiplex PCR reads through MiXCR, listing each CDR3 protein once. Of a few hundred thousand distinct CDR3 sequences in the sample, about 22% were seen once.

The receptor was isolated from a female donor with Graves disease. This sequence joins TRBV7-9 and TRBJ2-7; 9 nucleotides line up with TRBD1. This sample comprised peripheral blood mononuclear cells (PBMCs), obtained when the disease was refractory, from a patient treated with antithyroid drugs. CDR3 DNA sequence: TGTGCCAGCAGCTACGGACAGGGGTTCTACGAGCAGTACTTC. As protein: CASSYGQGFYEQYF.